These 8 T cell receptor beta chains were sequenced from one sample in a study of T cell responses to AZD1222 COVID-19 vaccine (dated by TCRdb to 2020 to 2023). Per the publication, the time point label means: baseline before first vaccination. Receptor amplification or capture employed the immunoSEQ multiplex PCR assay. Sourced from immuneACCESS, this table was stored by TCRdb with only in-frame sequences that have V and J called. A share of the clones is absent; for the studies checked, an unresolved V gene accounts for under half, and the remainder has no known explanation. The sample table holds 200,000 to 300,000 clones, of which 85% to 95% were seen once. 0.55% of the sample belongs to the ten largest clones. The material was peripheral blood, obtained on day 0 of AZD1222 vaccination. Source of these receptors: an adult in good health.

This chain joins TRBV6-4 and TRBJ2-1; 8 bases line up with TRBD2. J lost 13 bases, V lost 6 bases, and 11 bases had no gene match. CDR1 MRHNA and CDR2 SNTAGT come from the germline V gene. The CDR3 is 13 amino acids. CDR3 nucleotide sequence: TGTGCCAGCAGGGAGGGACTAGGAAATTTTCAGTTCTTC. It specifies CASREGLGNFQFF.

The chain employs TRBV6-5 and TRBJ2-5; TRBD2 matches 8 bases. Trimming at V came to 4 bases and at J to 2 bases, leaving 6 bases not matched to a gene. Germline CDR1 MNHEY, CDR2 SVGAGI. The CDR3 runs 15 residues. CDR3 coding DNA: TGTGCCAGCAGTTTTACTAGCGGATATCAAGAGACCCAGTACTTC. Amino acids: CASSFTSGYQETQYF.

The J gene is TRBJ2-1, the V gene TRBV4-3; 13 nucleotides align to TRBD2. Germline V gene data show CDR1 as LGHNA and CDR2 as YSLEER. The J segment lost 6 bases and the V segment lost 7 bases, leaving 9 bases of the junction unmatched. The CDR3 is 16 residues long. The CDR3 nucleotides are TGCGCCAGCACCTCCACTAGCGGGAGGGGGATCAATGAGCAGTTCTTC. Residues: CASTSTSGRGINEQFF.

The J gene is TRBJ1-1, the V gene TRBV5-4, with D maybe TRBD1 (6 bases). V lost 0 bases and J lost 0, with 9 bases in between. Germline V gene lookup returns CDR1 SGHNT and CDR2 YYREEE (reference sequence). The CDR3 consists of 15 residues. The CDR3 sequence is CASSLAQGLNTEAFF. DNA of the CDR3: TGTGCCAGCAGCTTGGCGCAGGGGCTGAACACTGAAGCTTTCTTT.

This chain uses TRBV7-9 with TRBJ2-1; 7 bases align to TRBD1. Germline lookup yields CDR1 SEHNR and CDR2 FQNEAQ (reference sequence). V gave up 5 bases and J gave up 5 bases; unmatched junction bases: 12. This CDR3 region has 16 residues. The CDR3 reads CASSLLFGQANNEQFF. In DNA, the CDR3 is TGTGCCAGCAGCCTACTGTTTGGACAGGCGAACAATGAGCAGTTCTTC.

This clone was picked up a small number of times. V is TRBV5-5 and J is TRBJ2-7; TRBD1 might be the D (6 bases). The CDR3 totals 15 residues. Germline loops: CDR1 SGHKS, CDR2 YYEKEE (reference sequence). Between the trimmed V and J ends, which lost 4 bases and 3 bases, there was a span of 17 bases. CDR3 region: CASSPAFRGYYEQYF. The CDR3 coding sequence is TGTGCCAGCAGCCCCGCCTTTAGGGGGTACTACGAGCAGTACTTC. The entire variable domain, with the rest obtained from reference TRBV5-5 and TRBJ2-7, is as follows: DAGVTQSPTHLIKTRGQQVTLRCSPISGHKSVSWYQQVLGQGPQFIFQYYEKEERGRGNFPDRFSARQFPNYSSELNVNALLLGDSALYLCASSPAFRGYYEQYFGPGTRLTVT.

The chain recombines TRBV7-2 with TRBJ1-2, with a tentative D call TRBD1 (6 bases). Germline V gene data show CDR1 as SGHTA and CDR2 as FQGNSA. The CDR3 runs 15 residues. Trimming removed 6 bases from V and 3 bases from J, with 17 bases in between. The CDR3, as DNA: TGTGCCAGCAGTGAAGGGGGGCTTCTTGACTATGGCTACACCTTC. As protein: CASSEGGLLDYGYTF.

The CDR3, as DNA: TGTGCCAGCAGCCGCCCGGGGCTCGGGGCCAACGTCCTGACTTTC. Amino acid sequence: CASSRPGLGANVLTF. The chain uses TRBV5-6 and TRBJ2-6, with D perhaps being TRBD1 or TRBD2 (5 bases each). The CDR3 runs to 15 residues. Germline CDR1 reads SGHDT; CDR2 reads YYEEEE. V lost 4 bases and J 4 bases, leaving 12 bases between the germline ends. Together with reference TRBV5-6 and TRBJ2-6, the CDR3 gives the full variable domain: DAGVTQSPTHLIKTRGQQVTLRCSPKSGHDTVSWYQQALGQGPQFIFQYYEEEERQRGNFPDRFSGHQFPNYSSELNVNALLLGDSALYLCASSRPGLGANVLTFGAGSRLTVL.